The source of this T cell receptor beta chain is a study of blood T cells in healthy people across ages. Only a few counts were recorded for this clonotype. The second PCR ran about 6 to 12 cycles with a sample-barcoded 5' primer and J-beta primers. TCRdb itself ran the 5' RACE reads through MiXCR, one entry per CDR3 protein. The sample has 450,000 to 600,000 distinct CDR3 sequences; over 25% are singletons. A minimum of 7 million PBMCs was isolated per sample. Extraction yielded at least 6 micrograms of total RNA per sample. Trimming cost V 3 bases and J 4 bases, with 9 bases left between them. The CDR3 runs to 13 residues. The data also belong to a second study, concerning T cells of mothers and their children. That report adds: Samples were provided by three healthy Caucasian mothers and their six children.

This sequence was found in a boy under 10 years old in good health. The sample comprised blood. The chain links TRBV12-3 or TRBV12-4 to TRBJ1-2; no firm D call. The CDR3 here is CASSLGRSYGYTF. In nucleotides, the CDR3 is TGTGCCAGCAGTTTGGGCAGGAGCTATGGCTACACCTTC.